Each of the 28 T cell receptor beta chains below was sequenced from the same sample in a study of T cells in Graves' hyperthyroidism and ophthalmopathy. Amplification of TCR beta CDR3 regions was performed using RNA transcripts as template. The TCR CDR3 first-round RT-PCR relied on the HTBI primer set. A single record per CDR3 protein comes from TCRdb applying MiXCR to the multiplex PCR reads. The table includes some 720,000 distinct CDR3 sequences, less than 20% detected once. Material for sequencing was blood. All receptors come from a man younger than 35 with Graves' hyperthyroidism.

At least ten counts were recorded for this clonotype. This sequence joins TRBV27 and TRBJ2-3; TRBD2 matches 7 bases. CDR1 and CDR2 from the germline V gene are MNHEY and SMNVEV (reference sequence). The CDR3 contains 17 residues. Trimming cost V 6 bases and J 0 bases; bases outside gene matches: 12. In DNA, the CDR3 is TGTGCCAGCAGCTCGGACCTGCTAGCGGCTAGCACAGATACGCAGTATTTT. Translated: CASSSDLLAASTDTQYF.

A few counts support this clonotype. This chain uses TRBV7-9 with TRBJ2-7; D not resolved. CDR1 SEHNR and CDR2 FQNEAQ come from the germline V gene (reference sequence). V was shortened by 8 bases and J by 2 bases, with 10 bases between the two germline ends. The CDR3 runs 12 residues. In DNA form, the CDR3 reads TGTGCCAGCCGGAACAGTACCTACGAGCAGTACTTC. Its translation: CASRNSTYEQYF. Using reference TRBV7-9 and TRBJ2-7 for the parts outside the CDR3, the full variable domain is DTGVSQNPRHKITKRGQNVTFRCDPISEHNRLYWYRQTLGQGPEFLTYFQNEAQLEKSRLLSDRFSAERPKGSFSTLEIQRTEQGDSAMYLCASRNSTYEQYFGPGTRLTVT.

Many counts were recorded for this clonotype. The chain couples TRBV12-5 to TRBJ2-7, with 7 bases that match TRBD1. CDR1 LGHNT and CDR2 FRNRAP come from the germline V gene. The CDR3 length is 17 residues. Unmatched junction bases numbered 11, after V lost 0 bases and J lost 3 bases. The chain's CDR3 is CASGLVLTGALYYEQYF. The DNA of the CDR3 is TGTGCTAGTGGTTTGGTACTCACAGGGGCCCTTTACTACGAGCAGTACTTC.

The V call is TRBV7-3, the J call TRBJ2-2, with a weak D call TRBD2 (6 bases). V lost 5 bases to trimming and J lost 7 bases, with 17 bases between them. CDR3 length: 15 amino acids. In germline, CDR1 is SGHTA, CDR2 FQGTGA. CDR3 amino acids: CASSPGTSLVGELFF. CDR3 sequence (DNA): TGTGCCAGCAGCCCCGGGACTTCTTTGGTCGGGGAGCTGTTTTTT.

This clonotype was detected only once. The chain combines TRBV6-1 with TRBJ1-1; possible D gene TRBD1, 5 bases. CDR3 length: 13 residues. Germline CDR1 MNHNS, CDR2 SASEGT. V dropped 5 bases and J dropped 2 bases, with 9 bases sitting between them. The CDR3 loop reads CASSRRVNTEAFF. DNA of the CDR3: TGTGCCAGCAGTCGCAGGGTAAACACTGAAGCTTTCTTT.

This clonotype was seen only a few times. V usage is TRBV10-3 and J usage is TRBJ2-7; 10 bases match TRBD2. Germline V gives CDR1 ENHRY, CDR2 SYGVKD. The CDR3 has 14 amino acids. The V gene end was trimmed by 9 bases and the J gene end by 0 bases; junction bases not matched to a gene: 5. The CDR3 DNA follows: TGTGCCATTACCTCTAGCGGGAGCTCCTACGAGCAGTACTTC. It specifies CAITSSGSSYEQYF.

This clonotype came up a few times. The CDR3 DNA sequence: TGTGCCAGCAGCTTACCAGGGAATGCGTACGAGCAGTACTTC. Its protein is CASSLPGNAYEQYF. This chain uses TRBV7-9 with TRBJ2-7, with D maybe TRBD1 (5 bases). Deletions cut 2 bases from V and 4 bases from J, with 12 bases between. From germline, CDR1 is SEHNR and CDR2 FQNEAQ (reference sequence). The CDR3 is 14 amino acids.

This clonotype was seen ten or more times. The V gene is TRBV9, the J gene TRBJ2-3, with TRBD2 matching 10 bases. The V segment lost 0 bases and the J segment 4 bases; nucleotides outside the gene matches: 5. CDR3 length: 16 residues. Germline assignment: CDR1 SGDLS and CDR2 YYNGEE. CDR3 in amino acids: CASSVGTSGNPDTQYF. The CDR3 DNA is TGTGCCAGCAGCGTAGGCACTAGCGGGAACCCAGATACGCAGTATTTT.

The chain recombines TRBV9 with TRBJ2-2; 16 bases are a match to TRBD2. CDR1 and CDR2 from the germline V gene are SGDLS and YYNGEE. V was pared by 3 bases and J by 6 bases, with 11 bases of the junction left unmatched. The CDR3 is 19 residues long. The CDR3: CASSASGTSGRALPGELFF. The CDR3 nucleotides are TGTGCCAGCAGCGCCTCCGGGACTAGCGGGAGGGCCCTCCCCGGGGAGCTGTTTTTT.

This clonotype was recorded many times. The chain joins TRBV25-1 to TRBJ2-7; 8 bases are shared with TRBD1. V was clipped by 0 bases and J by 3 bases; unmatched bases: 1. The CDR3 extends over 14 amino acids. Germline CDR1 reads MGHDK; CDR2 reads SYGVNS. The CDR3 DNA sequence: TGTGCCAGCAGTGAATACAGGGGGCTCTACGAGCAGTACTTC. Amino acid sequence: CASSEYRGLYEQYF.

Ten or more counts support this clonotype. The chain recombines TRBV3-1 with TRBJ1-1, with D tentatively TRBD1 (6 bases). V was pared by 5 bases and J by 4 bases, with 14 bases between. The CDR3 contains 14 residues. CDR1 is LGHDT, CDR2 YNNKEL, per germline (reference sequence). The CDR3 reads CASSRGAGGTEAFF. CDR3 coding DNA: TGTGCCAGCAGCAGGGGGGCCGGAGGCACTGAAGCTTTCTTT.

This clonotype was found many times. The chain uses TRBV7-2 and TRBJ2-1; 7 bases are shared with TRBD2. CDR3 length: 18 amino acids. Germline loops: CDR1 SGHTA, CDR2 FQGNSA. V was pared by 5 bases and J by 7 bases, with 20 bases of the junction left unmatched. The CDR3: CASSPTSAGFGGSNEQFF. CDR3 nucleotide sequence: TGTGCCAGCAGCCCCACTTCAGCGGGGTTCGGCGGATCGAATGAGCAGTTCTTC.

The chain couples TRBV9 to TRBJ2-1; 8 bases are shared with TRBD2. Germline loops: CDR1 SGDLS, CDR2 YYNGEE. Losses at the gene ends were 6 bases for V and 0 bases for J; bases not matched to a gene: 5. The CDR3 covers 15 residues. CDR3 amino acids: CASTPGGGSYNEQFF. Here the CDR3 DNA reads TGTGCCAGCACCCCGGGGGGGGGCTCCTACAATGAGCAGTTCTTC.

Ten or more counts support this clonotype. The chain is built from TRBV7-9 and TRBJ2-5; D may be TRBD1 (6 bases). The CDR3 is 15 amino acids. Per germline, CDR1 SEHNR and CDR2 FQNEAQ (reference sequence). Trimming pared 1 base from V and 10 bases from J, leaving 19 bases between. CDR3 amino acids: CASSLVSSLQGGQYF. Here the CDR3 DNA reads TGTGCCAGCAGCTTAGTCTCGAGTTTACAGGGCGGCCAGTACTTC.

This sequence joins TRBV5-1 and TRBJ2-6; D is uncertain. The V gene's germline CDR1 is SGHRS and CDR2 YFSETQ. This CDR3 contains 14 residues. With 5 bases removed from V and 0 bases from J, the gap between germline ends came to 6 bases. The CDR3 protein is CASRLSSGANVLTF. The CDR3 DNA sequence: TGCGCCAGCAGGCTAAGCTCTGGGGCCAACGTCCTGACTTTC.

This clonotype was picked up many times. The rearrangement joins TRBV3-1 to TRBJ2-4; possible D gene TRBD1, 5 bases. The CDR3 consists of 16 residues. Germline CDR1 LGHDT, CDR2 YNNKEL (reference sequence). V was pared by 1 base and J by 3 bases, with 13 bases between. The DNA of the CDR3 is TGTGCCAGCAGCCAAGCGTGGCAGGGTGGCAAAAACATTCAGTACTTC. Encoded protein: CASSQAWQGGKNIQYF.

This clonotype was observed at least ten times. The chain has TRBV28 and TRBJ2-7; 10 nucleotides agree with TRBD2. The J segment lost 7 bases and the V segment lost 2 bases, leaving 11 bases of the junction unmatched. The CDR3 is 16 residues long. Germline V gene data show CDR1 as MDHEN and CDR2 as SYDVKM. The CDR3 here is CASSLPSASGRAEQYF. Written as DNA, the CDR3 is TGTGCCAGCAGTTTACCCTCGGCTAGCGGGAGAGCGGAGCAGTACTTC.

A few counts support this clonotype. The genes are TRBV10-3 and TRBJ2-2; D not resolved. V gave up 11 bases and J gave up 3 bases, with 13 bases separating them. This CDR3 spans 13 amino acids. Germline V gives CDR1 ENHRY, CDR2 SYGVKD. CDR3 bases: TGTGCCGCTAGTCGGACGGACACCGGGGAGCTGTTTTTT. It translates to CAASRTDTGELFF.

This clonotype occurred a few times. This chain joins TRBV6-5 and TRBJ1-2; D not certain. This CDR3 contains 13 residues. From germline, CDR1 is MNHEY and CDR2 SVGAGI. Deletions cut 2 bases from V and 4 bases from J, with 8 bases between. The CDR3 is CASSYHSSYGYTF. CDR3 in DNA: TGTGCCAGCAGTTACCACAGCAGCTATGGCTACACCTTC.

The genes are TRBV15 and TRBJ2-1, with TRBD2 as a possible D gene (5 bases). The CDR3 is made up of 15 amino acids. V lost 5 bases and J lost 10, with 21 bases in between. From germline, CDR1 is LNHNV and CDR2 YYDKDF (reference sequence). CDR3 region: CATSETGWIAWEQFF. The CDR3 nucleotides read TGTGCCACCAGCGAAACGGGGTGGATCGCCTGGGAGCAGTTCTTC.

The rearrangement joins TRBV28 to TRBJ1-2; unclear D gene. This CDR3 is built from 14 residues. The V gene lost 6 bases and the J gene lost 8 bases, with 19 bases spanning the gap. Looked up from germline, CDR1 is MDHEN and CDR2 is SYDVKM. The CDR3 coding sequence is TGTGCCAGCAGCTCTGGCTTTACGGTGAAAGGCTACACCTTC. Amino acid sequence: CASSSGFTVKGYTF.

In this sample, this clonotype turned up once. One base away lies a much larger clone, so this may be a sequencing read error. The rearrangement links TRBV6-4 to TRBJ2-7, with a possible D match to TRBD1 (6 bases). With 10 bases removed from V and 4 bases from J, the gap between germline ends came to 14 bases. Looked up from germline, CDR1 is MRHNA and CDR2 is SNTAGT. The CDR3 has 12 amino acids. This CDR3 reads CATSGEGYEQYF. CDR3 bases: TGTGCCACCTCAGGGGAAGGTTACGAGCAGTACTTC.

The sample holds many counts of this clonotype. The genes are TRBV20-1 and TRBJ2-5; D is unclear. Germline assignment: CDR1 DFQATT and CDR2 SNEGSKA (reference sequence). V was shortened by 6 bases and J by 7 bases, with 15 bases between the two germline ends. The CDR3 runs to 12 residues. This CDR3 reads CSASQIPGTQYF. The CDR3 DNA sequence: TGCAGTGCAAGCCAAATCCCAGGGACCCAGTACTTC.

The chain is built from TRBV6-2 or TRBV6-3 and TRBJ1-1; the D is unclear. Trimming took 11 bases from V and 7 from J, leaving 14 bases between them. Looked up from germline, CDR1 is MNHEY and CDR2 is SVGEGT. CDR3 length: 11 residues. CDR3 nucleotides: TGTGCCGTGAGGGATCGTGGTGAAGCTTTCTTT. This gives the protein CAVRDRGEAFF.

V usage is TRBV20-1 and J usage is TRBJ2-4, with D perhaps matching TRBD2 (6 bases). CDR1 is DFQATT and CDR2 is SNEGSKA in the germline V gene (reference sequence). V lost 3 bases to trimming and J lost 2 bases, with 29 bases between them. The length of the CDR3 is 20 residues. The CDR3 bases are TGCAGTGCTAGGAAGAGTCAGGGCGGGCCCCCCGGGGGAACCAAAAACATTCAGTACTTC. Its protein product is CSARKSQGGPPGGTKNIQYF.

This clonotype showed up just a few times. This sequence joins TRBV9 and TRBJ1-5; D is unclear. Germline V gene data show CDR1 as SGDLS and CDR2 as YYNGEE. The CDR3 has 13 residues. V lost 0 bases and J 10 bases, leaving 11 bases between the germline ends. The chain's CDR3 is CASSVEGKAPQHF. CDR3 bases: TGTGCCAGCAGCGTAGAAGGGAAGGCACCCCAGCATTTT.

The table lists this clonotype with many counts. This chain links TRBV12-3 or TRBV12-4 with TRBJ1-1; tentative D call: TRBD1 (6 bases). Between the trimmed V and J ends, which lost 7 bases and 4 bases, there was a span of 13 bases. CDR3 size: 13 residues. The CDR3 loop is CASTSGGATEAFF. CDR3 sequence (DNA): TGTGCCAGCACCTCTGGGGGGGCCACTGAAGCTTTCTTT.

As concerns this clonotype: Possible read error: a much larger clone is one base away. The chain carries TRBV28 and TRBJ2-7; 11 positions agree with TRBD2. Germline V gene sequence: CDR1 MDHEN, CDR2 SYDVKM. This CDR3 is 17 amino acids long. The CDR3 DNA sequence: TGTGTCAGCAGTTCCCCCCCTAGCGGGAGGCCCTCCTACGAGCAGTACTTC. It translates to CVSSSPPSGRPSYEQYF.